Listed below are T cell receptor beta chains from one sample, sequenced in a study of OX40 agonist ivuxolimab in advanced cancers. Clones were sequenced by immunoSEQ multiplex PCR, and TCRdb holds only the in-frame ones, with some missing. Of some 35,000 clones in the sample, over 60% were seen once. The source was CD4+ or CD8+ T cells sorted from blood, collected in a trial of the OX40 agonist ivuxolimab. The receptors derive from an adult with an advanced solid tumor such as melanoma, head and neck, liver or kidney cancer. Both conserved end residues are part of each CDR3. D genes are given only for firm matches. For some rows the clone size is stated as once, few or many, or as a class when expanded; others skip it.

V gene: TRBV5-4
J gene: TRBJ2-7
D gene: NA
clone size: NA
CDR3 protein: CASSSLNQGDEQYF
CDR3 DNA: TGTGCCAGCAGTTCCCTAAACCAGGGTGACGAGCAGTACTTC

V gene: TRBV6-1
J gene: TRBJ1-1
D gene: TRBD1
clone size: NA
CDR3 protein: CSSRGMRGTEAFF
CDR3 DNA: TGTTCCAGCAGGGGGATGCGGGGCACTGAAGCTTTCTTT

V gene: TRBV27
J gene: TRBJ1-3
D gene: NA
clone size: NA
CDR3 protein: CASSPGESNTIYF
CDR3 DNA: TGTGCCAGCAGTCCAGGGGAAAGCAACACCATATATTTT

V gene: TRBV5-5
J gene: TRBJ2-5
D gene: TRBD1
clone size: medium-sized
CDR3 protein: CASSPGQYQETQYF
CDR3 DNA: TGTGCCAGCAGCCCGGGACAGTACCAAGAGACCCAGTACTTC

V gene: TRBV5-6
J gene: TRBJ1-6
D gene: TRBD1
clone size: NA
CDR3 protein: CASSLVGGGSPLHF
CDR3 DNA: TGTGCCAGCAGCTTGGTAGGGGGCGGTTCACCCCTCCACTTT

V gene: TRBV28
J gene: TRBJ2-7
D gene: TRBD1
clone size: NA
CDR3 protein: CASRLDRVDYEQYF
CDR3 DNA: TGTGCCAGCAGGCTAGACAGGGTTGACTACGAGCAGTACTTC

V gene: TRBV30
J gene: TRBJ2-1
D gene: TRBD2
clone size: NA
CDR3 protein: CAWSSRGGLNEQFF
CDR3 DNA: TGTGCCTGGAGTTCGCGGGGGGGGTTAAATGAGCAGTTCTTC

V gene: TRBV30
J gene: TRBJ2-1
D gene: NA
clone size: NA
CDR3 protein: CAWSVASDGRFF
CDR3 DNA: TGTGCCTGGAGTGTAGCATCGGACGGGAGGTTCTTC

V gene: TRBV6-1
J gene: TRBJ2-7
D gene: NA
clone size: NA
CDR3 protein: CASSDWGFYEQYF
CDR3 DNA: TGTGCCAGCAGTGACTGGGGCTTCTACGAGCAGTACTTC

V gene: TRBV30
J gene: TRBJ2-7
D gene: TRBD2
clone size: few
CDR3 protein: CAWSAYLAGGSEQYF
CDR3 DNA: TGTGCCTGGAGTGCGTACCTAGCGGGGGGATCCGAGCAGTACTTC

V gene: TRBV2
J gene: TRBJ2-2
D gene: NA
clone size: NA
CDR3 protein: CASSELRGGTGELFF
CDR3 DNA: TGTGCCAGCAGTGAACTGAGGGGCGGGACCGGGGAGCTGTTTTTT

V gene: TRBV6-1
J gene: TRBJ2-7
D gene: NA
clone size: NA
CDR3 protein: CASRGVFSYEQYF
CDR3 DNA: TGTGCCAGCAGAGGGGTGTTCTCCTACGAGCAGTACTTC

V gene: TRBV7-2
J gene: TRBJ2-3
D gene: NA
clone size: NA
CDR3 protein: CASSLAQIDTQYF
CDR3 DNA: TGTGCCAGCAGCTTAGCCCAGATAGATACGCAGTATTTT

V gene: TRBV6-1
J gene: TRBJ2-2
D gene: NA
clone size: NA
CDR3 protein: CASKYTGELFF
CDR3 DNA: TGTGCCAGCAAGTATACCGGGGAGCTGTTTTTT

V gene: TRBV14
J gene: TRBJ2-7
D gene: TRBD1
clone size: NA
CDR3 protein: CASSQVTGAYEQYF
CDR3 DNA: TGTGCCAGCAGCCAAGTAACAGGGGCCTACGAGCAGTACTTC